These 19 T cell receptor beta chains originate from one sample sequenced in a study of blood T cell repertoires in COVID-19. Sequencing was performed with immunoSEQ multiplex PCR; in TCRdb, only in-frame clones are kept and a portion is missing. The sample carries 130,000 or so clones, roughly 80% recorded once. The source material was peripheral blood. Receptor source: a woman over 75 with acute or convalescent COVID-19.

The rearrangement uses TRBV19 and TRBJ1-2; 9 bases fit TRBD1. Germline lookup yields CDR1 LNHDA and CDR2 SQIVND (reference sequence). J was trimmed by 7 bases and V by 8 bases; bases with no gene match: 8. This CDR3 has 13 amino acids. Here the CDR3 DNA reads TGTGCCAGTCTTACACAGGGGGCTGGTGGCTACACCTTC. This sequence encodes CASLTQGAGGYTF.

This clone occurred once. V gene TRBV3-1 (or the pseudogene TRBV3-2) combines with J gene TRBJ1-2; the D is unclear. This CDR3 has 14 residues. Germline lookup yields CDR1 LGHDT and CDR2 YNNKEL (reference sequence). Trimming cost V 1 base and J 1 base, with 7 bases left between them. CDR3 protein: CASSQGSNNYGYTF. The CDR3 region has the DNA TGTGCCAGCAGCCAAGGCAGTAATAACTATGGCTACACCTTC.

The chain recombines TRBV3-1 (or the pseudogene TRBV3-2) with TRBJ1-2; D is possibly TRBD1 (5 bases). The CDR3 is made up of 14 amino acids. V was pared by 1 base and J by 5 bases, with 11 bases between. Germline loops: CDR1 LGHDT, CDR2 YNNKEL (reference sequence). CDR3 sequence: CASSQGGAVYGYTF. The CDR3, as DNA: TGTGCCAGCAGCCAAGGCGGGGCAGTTTATGGCTACACCTTC.

This clone appeared a single time. The chain employs TRBV9 and TRBJ1-2, with 7 bases that match TRBD1. From germline, CDR1 is SGDLS and CDR2 YYNGEE. V was pared by 3 bases and J by 8 bases, with 16 bases of the junction left unmatched. This CDR3 spans 16 amino acids. The CDR3: CASSALNGQDYSGYTF. The CDR3 nucleotides are TGTGCCAGCAGCGCCCTCAACGGACAGGATTATTCGGGCTACACCTTC.

On this clone: Other DNA sequences in the same sample also yield this CDR3. The gene calls are TRBV19 and TRBJ1-2, with D uncertain. This CDR3 spans 12 amino acids. CDR1 and CDR2 (germline): LNHDA, SQIVND (reference sequence). Trimming took 4 bases from V and 2 from J, leaving 5 bases between them. The CDR3, as DNA: TGTGCCAGTAGTACCCTGAACTATGGCTACACCTTC. Its protein is CASSTLNYGYTF.

For this clone: The junction differs from germline at one of its ends, possibly a read error. The rearrangement uses TRBV7-7 and TRBJ2-1; TRBD2 aligns across 13 bases. This CDR3 spans 16 amino acids. Germline lookup yields CDR1 SSHAT and CDR2 FNYEAQ (reference sequence). The CDR3, as DNA: TGTGCTAGCAGCTTAGGGGGACTAGCGGGATACAATGAGCAGTTCTTC. Its protein is CASSLGGLAGYNEQFF.

This clone turned up a few times. V gene TRBV5-6 combines with J gene TRBJ1-2; possibly TRBD1 for D (6 bases). Germline V gene lookup returns CDR1 SGHDT and CDR2 YYEEEE. The CDR3 runs to 12 residues. The V gene lost 4 bases and the J gene lost 6 bases, with 10 bases spanning the gap. Written as DNA, the CDR3 is TGTGCCAGCAGCCGGGACACCCATGGCTACACCTTC. Translating it yields CASSRDTHGYTF.

This chain uses TRBV3-1 (or the pseudogene TRBV3-2) with TRBJ1-5, with 9 positions matching TRBD1. The CDR3 consists of 13 residues. Germline trimming cut 6 bases from V and 5 bases from J; bases unmatched to any gene: 2. The V gene's germline CDR1 is LGHDT and CDR2 YNNKEL (reference sequence). The CDR3 region is CASSRQGDQPQHF. DNA of the CDR3: TGTGCCAGCAGTCGACAGGGGGATCAGCCCCAGCATTTT.

V gene TRBV7-2 combines with J gene TRBJ2-3; D not resolved. Per the germline V gene, CDR1 is SGHTA and CDR2 is FQGNSA. V lost 5 bases and J lost 0, with 9 bases in between. This CDR3 comprises 14 residues. CDR3 in DNA: TGTGCCAGCAGCCCACAGTCTAGCACAGATACGCAGTATTTT. This encodes CASSPQSSTDTQYF.

V and J are TRBV6-4 and TRBJ1-1; possibly TRBD1 for D (6 bases). This CDR3 has 14 amino acids. The germline V gene has CDR1 MRHNA and CDR2 SNTAGT. V was shortened by 0 bases and J by 5 bases, with 10 bases between the two germline ends. CDR3 in amino acids: CASSDSGGQTEAFF. CDR3 bases: TGTGCCAGCAGTGACTCCGGGGGGCAAACTGAAGCTTTCTTT.

The chain's CDR3 is CASSVYGGYEQYF. In DNA form, the CDR3 reads TGTGCCAGCAGCGTATATGGGGGGTACGAGCAGTACTTC. The rearrangement links TRBV9 to TRBJ2-7; possibly TRBD2 for D (6 bases). Germline CDR1 SGDLS, CDR2 YYNGEE. This CDR3 contains 13 residues. Trimming cost V 1 base and J 4 bases, with 9 bases left between them.

This chain uses TRBV18 with TRBJ1-6, with D unresolved. Germline V gene lookup returns CDR1 KGHSH and CDR2 LQKENI. There are 17 residues in the CDR3. V lost 2 bases to trimming and J lost 2 bases, with 13 bases between them. The chain's CDR3 is CASSPLMSLAYNSPLHF. DNA for the CDR3: TGTGCCAGCTCACCATTGATGAGTCTTGCCTATAATTCACCCCTCCACTTT.

The gene calls are TRBV11-2 and TRBJ1-5; the D gene is possibly TRBD1 (6 bases). This CDR3 spans 13 amino acids. CDR1 and CDR2 (germline): SGHAT, FQNNGV. Trimming stripped 5 bases from V and 7 bases from J, with 12 bases between. CDR3 in DNA: TGTGCCAGCAGCCAACAGGGTAACCAGCCCCAGCATTTT. This codes for CASSQQGNQPQHF.

V gene TRBV10-3 combines with J gene TRBJ1-1; TRBD1 matches at 8 bases. The CDR3 runs 14 residues. Germline V CDR1 and CDR2: ENHRY, SYGVKD. The junction had 5 bases not matched to a gene; V was cut back by 4 bases and J by 4 bases. CDR3 DNA sequence: TGTGCCATCAGTGGGACAGGGCAAGGCACTGAAGCTTTCTTT. This encodes CAISGTGQGTEAFF.

The J gene is TRBJ2-3, the V gene TRBV5-4, with 8 bases identical to TRBD1. The CDR3 loop spans 15 amino acids. The germline gives CDR1 SGHNT, CDR2 YYREEE (reference sequence). The V and J ends lost 4 bases and 2 bases, in that order; junction bases with no gene match: 6. Written as DNA, the CDR3 is TGTGCCAGCAGCGAACAGGGACAGGTCACAGATACGCAGTATTTT. Its protein is CASSEQGQVTDTQYF. The full variable domain, its missing parts supplied by reference TRBV5-4 and TRBJ2-3, is ETGVTQSPTHLIKTRGQQVTLRCSSQSGHNTVSWYQQALGQGPQFIFQYYREEENGRGNFPPRFSGLQFPNYSSELNVNALELDDSALYLCASSEQGQVTDTQYFGPGTRLTVL.

V usage is TRBV21-1 and J usage is TRBJ1-3; the table's D call, TRBD1, was not checked against the DNA. TRBV21-1 is noted as a pseudogene. The CDR3 consists of 12 residues. The CDR3 DNA sequence: TGTGCCAGCAGCAAAGGACAGGCCGAAGCATATTTT. Its translation: CASSKGQAEAYF.

The CDR3 bases are TGTGCCTGGAGTGTCCAAACAGTCAAGGCTTTCTTT. Amino acids: CAWSVQTVKAFF. The chain is built from TRBV30 and TRBJ1-1; D gene unclear. Germline lookup yields CDR1 GTSNPN and CDR2 SVGIG (reference sequence). The CDR3 is 12 residues long. The V end was cut by 0 bases, the J end by 11 bases, with 13 bases between.

This clone was recorded at least ten times. The rearrangement joins TRBV5-5 to TRBJ1-1; D not resolved. The CDR3 contains 14 residues. The V end lost 0 bases, the J end lost 0 bases, and 6 bases lay between the germline ends. Germline CDR1 is SGHKS and CDR2 is YYEKEE (reference sequence). The CDR3 loop is CASSLVSVNTEAFF. The DNA for the CDR3 is TGTGCCAGCAGCTTGGTCAGCGTGAACACTGAAGCTTTCTTT.

This chain connects TRBV2 to TRBJ2-2; 9 nucleotides match TRBD1. The length of the CDR3 is 15 residues. The V and J ends lost 6 bases and 5 bases, in that order; junction bases with no gene match: 7. Germline V lookup: CDR1 SNHLY, CDR2 FYNNEI. CDR3 DNA sequence: TGTGCCAGCAGAATCGGGACAGGGAAGACCGGGGAGCTGTTTTTT. Translated: CASRIGTGKTGELFF.